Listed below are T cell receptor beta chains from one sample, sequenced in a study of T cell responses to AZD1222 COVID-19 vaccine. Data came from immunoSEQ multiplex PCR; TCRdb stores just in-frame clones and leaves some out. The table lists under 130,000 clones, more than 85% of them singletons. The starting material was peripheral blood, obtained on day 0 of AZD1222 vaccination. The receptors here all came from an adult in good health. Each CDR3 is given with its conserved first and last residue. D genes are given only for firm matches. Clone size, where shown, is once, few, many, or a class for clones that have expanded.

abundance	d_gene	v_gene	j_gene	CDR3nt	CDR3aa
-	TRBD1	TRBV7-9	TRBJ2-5	TGTGCCAGCAGCAGGTTAAGACCATCTGGGACAGAACTTTATCAAGAGACCCAGTACTTC	CASSRLRPSGTELYQETQYF
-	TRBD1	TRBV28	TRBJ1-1	TGTGCCAGTTACCCTACAGGGGGCGCGAACACTGAAGCTTTCTTT	CASYPTGGANTEAFF
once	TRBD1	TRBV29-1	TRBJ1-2	TGCAGCGTAGGGACAGGAGATCTCTATGGCTACACCTTC	CSVGTGDLYGYTF
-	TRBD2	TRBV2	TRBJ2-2	TGTGCCAGCAGGTTCAGCGGGGGGAACACCGGGGAGCTGTTTTTT	CASRFSGGNTGELFF
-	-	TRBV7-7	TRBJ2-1	TGTGCCAGCAGCCCGGGCCTAACAGGGAGTGGGGTCAATGAGCAGTTCTTC	CASSPGLTGSGVNEQFF
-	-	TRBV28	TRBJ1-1	TGTGCCAGCAGTTCCCAGACTGAAGCTTTCTTT	CASSSQTEAFF
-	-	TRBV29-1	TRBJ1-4	TGCAGCGTTTCGAGGGACGGTGAAAAACTGTTTTTT	CSVSRDGEKLFF
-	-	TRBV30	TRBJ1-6	TGTGCCTGGAGTGCCGGGACCTTAGGCGCTTCACCCCTCCACTTT	CAWSAGTLGASPLHF
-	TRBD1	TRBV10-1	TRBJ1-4	TGCGCCAGCATTTCGGACAGGGTAGGAAAACTGTTTTTT	CASISDRVGKLFF
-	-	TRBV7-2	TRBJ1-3	TGTGCCAGCAGCTTAGACAGGACTCGAGGAAACACCATATATTTT	CASSLDRTRGNTIYF
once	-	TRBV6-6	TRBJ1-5	TGTGCCAGCAGGGACCCGGGACAACTTTCTCCCACGGCCCAGCATTTT	CASRDPGQLSPTAQHF
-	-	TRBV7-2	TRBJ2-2	TGTGCCAGCAGCTTAGGGAGGGCCCCCGGGGAGCTGTTTTTT	CASSLGRAPGELFF
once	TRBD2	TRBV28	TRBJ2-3	TGTGCCTGCGGACTAGCGGGAGAAGGCGCTACGCAGTATTTT	CACGLAGEGATQYF
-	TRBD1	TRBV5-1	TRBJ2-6	TGCGCCAGCAGCCAGGCGACAGGGACGATCGGCGGGGCCAACGTCCTGACTTTC	CASSQATGTIGGANVLTF